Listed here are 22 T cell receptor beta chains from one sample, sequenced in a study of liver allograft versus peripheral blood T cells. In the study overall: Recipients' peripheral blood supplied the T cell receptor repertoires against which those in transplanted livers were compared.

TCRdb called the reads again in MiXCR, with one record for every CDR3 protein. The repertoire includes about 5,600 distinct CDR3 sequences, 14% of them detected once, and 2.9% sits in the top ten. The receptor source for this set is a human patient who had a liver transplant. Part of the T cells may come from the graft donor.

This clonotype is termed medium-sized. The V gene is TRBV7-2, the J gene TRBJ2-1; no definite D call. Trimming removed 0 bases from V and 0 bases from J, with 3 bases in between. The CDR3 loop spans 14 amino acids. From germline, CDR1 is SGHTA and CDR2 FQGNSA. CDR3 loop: CASSLAFSYNEQFF. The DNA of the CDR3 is TGTGCCAGCAGCTTAGCGTTCTCCTACAATGAGCAGTTCTTC. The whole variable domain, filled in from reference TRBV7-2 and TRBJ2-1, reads GAGVSQSPSNKVTEKGKDVELRCDPISGHTALYWYRQSLGQGLEFLIYFQGNSAPDKSGLPSDRFSAERTGGSVSTLTIQRTQQEDSAVYLCASSLAFSYNEQFFGPGTRLTVL.

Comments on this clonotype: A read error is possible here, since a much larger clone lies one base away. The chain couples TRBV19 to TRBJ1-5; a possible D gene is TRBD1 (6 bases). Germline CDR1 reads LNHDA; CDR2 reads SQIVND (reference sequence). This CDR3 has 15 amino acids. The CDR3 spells CASSIETQGGQPRHF. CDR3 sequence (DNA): TGTGCCAGTAGTATAGAGACACAGGGTGGACAGCCCCGGCATTTT.

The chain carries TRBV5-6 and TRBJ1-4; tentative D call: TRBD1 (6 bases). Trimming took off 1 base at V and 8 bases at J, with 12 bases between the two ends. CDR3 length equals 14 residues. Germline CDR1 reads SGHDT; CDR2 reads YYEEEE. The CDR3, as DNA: TGTGCCAGCAGCTTGTACGGGGGCGAAGAAAAACTGTTTTTT. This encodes CASSLYGGEEKLFF.

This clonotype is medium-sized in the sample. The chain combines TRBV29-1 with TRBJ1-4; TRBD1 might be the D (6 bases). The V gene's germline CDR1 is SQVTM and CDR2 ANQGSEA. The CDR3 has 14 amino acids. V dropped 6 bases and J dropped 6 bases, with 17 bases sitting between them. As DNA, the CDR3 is TGCAGCGTGAAGAGGGGGACCCAGGATGAAAAACTGTTTTTT. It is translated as CSVKRGTQDEKLFF.

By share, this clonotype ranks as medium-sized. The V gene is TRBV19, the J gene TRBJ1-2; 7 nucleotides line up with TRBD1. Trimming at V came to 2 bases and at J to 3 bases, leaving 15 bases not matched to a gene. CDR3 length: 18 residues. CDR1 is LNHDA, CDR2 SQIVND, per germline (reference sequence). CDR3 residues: CASSIKIPGQSSDYGYTF. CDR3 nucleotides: TGTGCCAGTAGTATAAAGATCCCGGGACAGTCATCCGACTATGGCTACACCTTC.

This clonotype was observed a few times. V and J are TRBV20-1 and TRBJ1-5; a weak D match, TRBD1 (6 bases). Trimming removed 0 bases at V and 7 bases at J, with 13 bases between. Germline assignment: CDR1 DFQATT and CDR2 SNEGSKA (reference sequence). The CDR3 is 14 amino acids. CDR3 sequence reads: CSARDYTGHQPQHF. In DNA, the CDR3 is TGCAGTGCTAGAGACTATACAGGGCACCAGCCCCAGCATTTT.

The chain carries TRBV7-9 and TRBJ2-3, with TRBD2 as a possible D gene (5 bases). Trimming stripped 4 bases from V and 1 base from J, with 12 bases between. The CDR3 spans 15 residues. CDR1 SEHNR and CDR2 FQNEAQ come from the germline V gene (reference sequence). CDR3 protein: CASSSPISGTDTQYF. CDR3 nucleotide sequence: TGTGCCAGCAGCTCACCTATTAGCGGCACAGATACGCAGTATTTT. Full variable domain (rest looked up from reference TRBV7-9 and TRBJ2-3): DTGVSQNPRHKITKRGQNVTFRCDPISEHNRLYWYRQTLGQGPEFLTYFQNEAQLEKSRLLSDRFSAERPKGSFSTLEIQRTEQGDSAMYLCASSSPISGTDTQYFGPGTRLTVL.

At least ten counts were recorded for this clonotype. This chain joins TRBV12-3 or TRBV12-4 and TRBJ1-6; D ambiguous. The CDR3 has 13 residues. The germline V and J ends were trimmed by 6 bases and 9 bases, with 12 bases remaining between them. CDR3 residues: CASRDYVGSPLHF. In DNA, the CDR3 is TGTGCCAGCAGGGATTATGTTGGTTCACCCCTCCACTTT.

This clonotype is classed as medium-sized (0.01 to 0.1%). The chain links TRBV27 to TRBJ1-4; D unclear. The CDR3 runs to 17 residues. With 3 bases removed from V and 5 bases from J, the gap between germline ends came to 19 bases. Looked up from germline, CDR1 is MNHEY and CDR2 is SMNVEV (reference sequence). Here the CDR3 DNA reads TGTGCCAGCAGTTTTATGGGCGGTTGGCAGATGAATGAAAAACTGTTTTTT. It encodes CASSFMGGWQMNEKLFF.

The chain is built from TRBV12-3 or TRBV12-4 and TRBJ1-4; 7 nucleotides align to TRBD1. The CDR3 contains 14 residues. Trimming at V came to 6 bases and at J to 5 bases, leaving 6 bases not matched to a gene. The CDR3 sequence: CASRRDSSNEKLFF. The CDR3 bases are TGTGCCAGCAGAAGGGACAGTTCGAATGAAAAACTGTTTTTT.

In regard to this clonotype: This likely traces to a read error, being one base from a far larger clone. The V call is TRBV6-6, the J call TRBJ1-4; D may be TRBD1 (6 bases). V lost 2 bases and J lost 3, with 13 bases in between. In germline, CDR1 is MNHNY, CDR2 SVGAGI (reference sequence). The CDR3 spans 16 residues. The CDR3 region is CASSYRGSKANEKLFF. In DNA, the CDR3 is TGTGCCAGCAGTTACAGGGGGTCTAAAGCTAATGAAAAACTGTTTTTT.

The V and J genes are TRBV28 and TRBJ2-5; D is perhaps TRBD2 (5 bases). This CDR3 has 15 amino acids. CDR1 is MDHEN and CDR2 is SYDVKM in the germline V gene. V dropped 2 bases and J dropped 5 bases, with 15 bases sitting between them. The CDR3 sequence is CASSLAGPEWETQYF. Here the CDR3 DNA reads TGTGCCAGCAGTTTAGCGGGCCCTGAATGGGAGACCCAGTACTTC.

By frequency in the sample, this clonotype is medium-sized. CDR3 DNA: TGTGCCACCAGTGGCGCTCCCCGGGACAGGGGATTTTATAGCAATCAGCCCCAGCATTTT. Residues: CATSGAPRDRGFYSNQPQHF. J is TRBJ1-5 and V is TRBV24-1, with 10 bases identical to TRBD1. The CDR3 runs to 20 residues. V shed 5 bases, J shed 0 bases, and the junction held 15 bases outside the gene matches. CDR1 is KGHDR and CDR2 is SFDVKD in the germline V gene.

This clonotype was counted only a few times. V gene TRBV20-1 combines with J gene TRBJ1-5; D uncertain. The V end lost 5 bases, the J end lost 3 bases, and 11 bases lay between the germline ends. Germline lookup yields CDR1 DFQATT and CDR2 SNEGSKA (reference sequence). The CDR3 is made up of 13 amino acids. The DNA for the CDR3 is TGCAGTGCTTTGAGTCCAATCAATCAGCCCCAGCATTTT. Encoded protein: CSALSPINQPQHF.

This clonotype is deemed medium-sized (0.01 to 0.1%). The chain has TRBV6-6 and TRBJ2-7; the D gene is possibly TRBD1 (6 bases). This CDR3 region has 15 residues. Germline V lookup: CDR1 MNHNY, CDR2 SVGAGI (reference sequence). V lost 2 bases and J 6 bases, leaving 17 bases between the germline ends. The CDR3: CASSYPQLAGAEQYF. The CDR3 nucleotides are TGTGCCAGCAGTTACCCTCAGTTAGCAGGGGCCGAGCAGTACTTC.

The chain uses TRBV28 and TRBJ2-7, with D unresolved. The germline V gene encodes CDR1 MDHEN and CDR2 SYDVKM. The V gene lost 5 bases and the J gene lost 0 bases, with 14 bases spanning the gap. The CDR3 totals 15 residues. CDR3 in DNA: TGTGCCAGCAGTGCTATCCCTCCGAACTCCTACGAGCAGTACTTC. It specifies CASSAIPPNSYEQYF.

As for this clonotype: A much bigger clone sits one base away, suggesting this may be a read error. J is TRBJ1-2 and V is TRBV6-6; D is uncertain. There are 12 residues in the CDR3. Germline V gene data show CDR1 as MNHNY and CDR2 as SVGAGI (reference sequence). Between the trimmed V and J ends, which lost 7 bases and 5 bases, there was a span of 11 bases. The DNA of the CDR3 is TGTGCCAGCACCATGGACGGGTATGGCTACACCTTC. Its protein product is CASTMDGYGYTF.

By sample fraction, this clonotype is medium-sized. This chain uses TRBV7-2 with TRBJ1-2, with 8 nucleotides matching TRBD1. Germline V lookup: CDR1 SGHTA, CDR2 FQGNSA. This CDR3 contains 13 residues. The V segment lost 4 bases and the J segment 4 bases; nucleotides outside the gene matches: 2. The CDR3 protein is CASSSTGGYGYTF. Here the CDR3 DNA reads TGTGCCAGCAGCTCAACAGGGGGCTATGGCTACACCTTC.

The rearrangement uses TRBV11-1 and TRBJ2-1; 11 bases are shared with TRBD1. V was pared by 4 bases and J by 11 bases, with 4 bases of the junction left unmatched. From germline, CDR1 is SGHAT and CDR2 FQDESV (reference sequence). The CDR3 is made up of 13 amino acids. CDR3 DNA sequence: TGTGCCAGCAGCTCTGGACAGGGGGCTAAGCAGTTCTTC. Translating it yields CASSSGQGAKQFF.

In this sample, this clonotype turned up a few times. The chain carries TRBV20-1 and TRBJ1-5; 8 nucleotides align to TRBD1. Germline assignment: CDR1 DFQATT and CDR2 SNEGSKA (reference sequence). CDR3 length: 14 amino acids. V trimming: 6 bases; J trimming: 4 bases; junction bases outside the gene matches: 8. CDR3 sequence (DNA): TGCAGTGCCCTAAGGACAGGGACAAATCAGCCCCAGCATTTT. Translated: CSALRTGTNQPQHF.

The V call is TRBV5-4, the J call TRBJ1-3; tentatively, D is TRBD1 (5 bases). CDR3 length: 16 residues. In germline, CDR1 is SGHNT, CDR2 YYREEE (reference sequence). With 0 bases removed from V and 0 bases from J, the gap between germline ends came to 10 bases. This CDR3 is CASSLDGAPSGNTIYF. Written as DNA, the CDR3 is TGTGCCAGCAGCTTGGATGGGGCCCCCTCTGGAAACACCATATATTTT. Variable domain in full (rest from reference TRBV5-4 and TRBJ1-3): ETGVTQSPTHLIKTRGQQVTLRCSSQSGHNTVSWYQQALGQGPQFIFQYYREEENGRGNFPPRFSGLQFPNYSSELNVNALELDDSALYLCASSLDGAPSGNTIYFGEGSWLTVV.

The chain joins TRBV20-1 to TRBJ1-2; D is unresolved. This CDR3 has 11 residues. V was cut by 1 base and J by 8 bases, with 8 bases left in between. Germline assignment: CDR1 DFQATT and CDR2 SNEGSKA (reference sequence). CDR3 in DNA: TGCAGTGCTAGAGGGATCGGGGGCTACACCTTC. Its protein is CSARGIGGYTF.